This T cell receptor beta chain was profiled in a study of shared T cell receptors in the human thymus. Assay used: immunoSEQ multiplex PCR; TCRdb lists only in-frame clones, some missing. The data show 450,000 to 650,000 clones, around 78% seen once. The CDR3 is 15 residues long. Per the germline V gene, CDR1 is MGHRA and CDR2 is YSYEKL. V was clipped by 0 bases and J by 2 bases, with 10 bases between them. These data also formed part of another study, on human thymus T cells. That source adds: Serving as donors were healthy Finnish infants, each of whom was having open corrective surgery for congenital heart defects. Thymus specimens were resections from corrective heart surgery. Repertoires sampled from thymus and blood appeared biased in V and J gene usage. Highly overlapping thymic repertoires in unrelated individuals were reported by related research.

This clonotype was obtained from a boy younger than two with a congenital heart defect. What was sequenced was thymocytes. The chain couples TRBV4-1 to TRBJ2-5; possible D gene TRBD2, 6 bases. CDR3 bases: TGCGCCAGCAGCCAAGAAGGGAGGACTCAAGAGACCCAGTACTTC. Its translation is CASSQEGRTQETQYF.